The text below deals with one TCR beta chain. Its antigen is not known. As every portion of the isolated RNA was reverse transcribed, the sequencing read expressed TCRB transcripts. Generated by immunoSEQ multiplex PCR, the TCRdb table keeps only in-frame clones and is missing some. The sample lists around 170,000 clones; approximately 9% were seen once. The entry originates in a study of beta chain features in type 1 diabetes. Overall study results and limits: Naive, central memory and Treg TCRB repertoires seemed to resemble each other more closely in patients than they did in healthy donors. The study found fewer insertions and more deletions at VDJ junctions in type 1 diabetes patients. Moderate but significant shortening of TCRB CDR3s was recorded in all four CD4+ subsets from Type 1 diabetes patients.

In all sorted populations, purity surpassed 98%. The sequencing input was central memory CD4+ T cells from blood. The receptor was isolated from a woman aged 18-29 years in good health.

The CDR3, as DNA: TGTGCCAGCAGCGTGGGACTAGCGGGGAACACCGGGGAGCTGTTTTTT. It is translated as CASSVGLAGNTGELFF. This rearrangement joins TRBV9 to TRBJ2-2; 12 bases fit TRBD2. The ends lost 2 bases at V and 1 base at J; junction bases unmatched: 0. CDR3 length: 16 amino acids. Germline CDR1 SGDLS, CDR2 YYNGEE. The variable domain in full, with the rest retrieved from reference TRBV9 and TRBJ2-2, is DSGVTQTPKHLITATGQRVTLRCSPRSGDLSVYWYQQSLDQGLQFLIQYYNGEERAKGNILERFSAQQFPDLHSELNLSSLELGDSALYFCASSVGLAGNTGELFFGEGSRLTVL.